This T cell receptor beta chain was observed in a study of blood T cell repertoires in COVID-19. Study-level information: PBMCs, B-cell-depleted T cells, or T cells were the source of the cDNA or gDNA that made up the material.

Study processing details: How many nucleated cells were present was estimated from reference gene primer amplification. Measured with immunoSEQ multiplex PCR; TCRdb has only the in-frame clones, and not every one. Clone size and the V and J calls come from that table; the DNA yielded D and trimming. The data show around 200,000 clones, with roughly 85% seen just once and roughly 2.5% held by the top ten. V was cut by 10 bases and J by 0 bases, with 21 bases left in between. CDR3 length: 17 amino acids. Germline CDR1 is KGHDR and CDR2 is SFDVKD. The clonotype originates from a woman in her thirties or forties with active or convalescent COVID-19. The sequenced sample was peripheral blood. The rearrangement links TRBV24-1 to TRBJ1-3; tentative D call: TRBD1 (6 bases). CDR3 DNA: TGTGCCACGGAAAATAGGCAGGGGCCGGGCTCTGGAAACACCATATATTTT. This gives the protein CATENRQGPGSGNTIYF.